This TCR beta chain was captured in a study of blood T cell repertoires in COVID-19. Background on the study: Italy, Spain and the United States were the sources of the convalescent and acute COVID-19 samples. PBMCs, B-cell-depleted T cells, or T cells were the source of the cDNA or gDNA that made up the material.

Germline assignment: CDR1 SGHTA and CDR2 FQGNSA. V was pared by 4 bases and J by 4 bases, with 3 bases of the junction left unmatched. CDR3 size: 13 residues. The sample holds a few counts of this clone. In the source study's methods: For nucleated cells, counts were estimated from reference gene primer amplification. Sequenced by immunoSEQ multiplex PCR; TCRdb stores in-frame clones only, minus some. The V and J calls and clone size come from that table; D and trimming were worked out from the DNA. The data hold roughly 180,000 clones, with just under 85% observed a single time. Sequencing was done on a sample of peripheral blood. The receptor comes from a man aged 40-49 years who had recovered from COVID-19. V is TRBV7-2 and J is TRBJ1-2, with 7 bases aligning to TRBD1. CDR3 coding DNA: TGTGCCAGCAGCTCCACAGGGGCCTATGGCTACACCTTC. Encoded protein: CASSSTGAYGYTF.